This is a list of T cell receptor beta chains from one sample in a study of cytomegalovirus exposure and HLA in healthy donors. TCRdb's copy holds only in-frame clones and misses some; the assay was immunoSEQ multiplex PCR. This sample has about 65,000 clones, with approximately 96% found just once. The sample consisted of PBMCs. All receptors derive from a man between 18 and 35 years old in good health and CMV-seropositive. The CDR3 runs from the conserved cysteine through the conserved F or W. A D gene is named only where the DNA matches it firmly. Some rows mark clone size as missing; the rest say once, few, many or name a class of expanded clone.

D,V,length,size,J,CDR3,DNA
-,TRBV19,14,-,TRBJ2-7,CASSIQAGANEQYF,TGTGCCAGTAGTATACAAGCAGGGGCCAACGAGCAGTACTTC
TRBD1,TRBV2,18,-,TRBJ2-3,CASSALFGQGAVEDTQYF,TGTGCCAGCAGTGCCCTTTTTGGACAGGGGGCGGTGGAAGATACGCAGTATTTT
TRBD2,TRBV4-1,16,-,TRBJ2-3,CASSRTSGSGADTQYF,TGCGCCAGCAGCAGGACTAGCGGGAGTGGAGCAGATACGCAGTATTTT
TRBD2,TRBV25-1,15,once,TRBJ2-3,CASSDPTSGTDTQYF,TGTGCCAGCAGTGATCCGACTAGCGGCACAGATACGCAGTATTTT
TRBD2,TRBV7-2,14,once,TRBJ2-5,CASSPTSGSETQYF,TGTGCCAGCAGCCCCACTAGCGGGAGTGAGACCCAGTACTTC
TRBD2,TRBV2,13,-,TRBJ2-2,CASSDWEGGELFF,TGTGCCAGCAGTGATTGGGAGGGCGGGGAGCTGTTTTTT
-,TRBV19,14,-,TRBJ1-2,CASSIEVGFYGYTF,TGTGCCAGTAGTATCGAGGTCGGATTCTATGGCTACACCTTC
TRBD1,TRBV5-4,14,-,TRBJ1-1,CASSWGTGRTEAFF,TGTGCCAGCAGCTGGGGGACAGGGCGGACTGAAGCTTTCTTT
-,TRBV6-1,13,-,TRBJ1-1,CAISHRTKTEAFF,TGTGCCATCTCTCACAGGACGAAAACTGAAGCTTTCTTT
-,TRBV5-6,12,-,TRBJ2-3,CASSFGGTTQYF,TGTGCCAGCAGCTTCGGAGGGACTACGCAGTATTTT
TRBD1,TRBV6-6,14,-,TRBJ2-2,CASRKTGDTGELFF,TGTGCCAGCAGAAAGACAGGGGACACCGGGGAGCTGTTTTTT
-,TRBV6-1,12,-,TRBJ1-4,CASSEHNEKLFF,TGTGCCAGCAGTGAACATAATGAAAAACTGTTTTTT
TRBD1,TRBV7-2,14,-,TRBJ1-2,CASRAGTGEDGYTF,TGTGCCAGCAGGGCCGGGACAGGAGAGGATGGCTACACCTTC
TRBD1,TRBV7-9,16,once,TRBJ1-3,CASSGVQGDSGNTIYF,TGTGCCAGCAGCGGGGTACAGGGGGACTCTGGAAACACCATATATTTT
-,TRBV10-3,13,-,TRBJ1-1,CAIQLQPNTEAFF,TGTGCCATCCAATTACAGCCAAACACTGAAGCTTTCTTT
-,TRBV21-1,16,-,TRBJ2-7,CASSKLGRTSNYEQYF,TGTGCCAGCAGCAAATTGGGGCGGACATCTAACTACGAGCAGTACTTC
-,TRBV11-3,15,once,TRBJ2-5,CASSLVWTEQETQYF,TGTGCCAGCAGCTTAGTGTGGACAGAGCAAGAGACCCAGTACTTC
-,TRBV5-1,15,-,TRBJ2-1,CASSPGMEGYNEQFF,TGCGCCAGCAGCCCGGGCATGGAGGGCTACAATGAGCAGTTCTTC
-,TRBV6-5,14,-,TRBJ2-2,CASSYSTYTGELFF,TGTGCCAGCAGTTACTCGACTTACACCGGGGAGCTGTTTTTT
-,TRBV27,13,-,TRBJ2-7,CASSSWPTYEQYF,TGTGCCAGCAGTTCGTGGCCCACCTACGAGCAGTACTTC
-,TRBV9,13,-,TRBJ1-2,CASSASDRNGYTF,TGTGCCAGCAGCGCGTCCGACAGAAATGGCTACACCTTC
-,TRBV6-5,16,-,TRBJ1-5,CASSYSAGVANQPQHF,TGTGCCAGCAGTTACTCCGCAGGGGTGGCCAATCAGCCCCAGCATTTT
-,TRBV7-7,16,-,TRBJ2-5,CASSLFSGGPQETQYF,TGTGCTAGCAGCTTATTTAGCGGAGGTCCGCAAGAGACCCAGTACTTC
TRBD2,TRBV10-2,14,once,TRBJ2-7,CASSLAGGFYEQYF,TGCGCCAGCAGTCTAGCGGGGGGTTTCTACGAGCAGTACTTC
TRBD1,TRBV10-1,18,-,TRBJ1-1,CASSNPSGGDRRNTEAFF,TGCGCCAGCAGTAACCCCTCCGGCGGGGACAGACGGAACACTGAAGCTTTCTTT
-,TRBV7-9,14,-,TRBJ1-2,CASNIRGADYGYTF,TGTGCCAGCAATATCCGGGGGGCTGACTATGGCTACACCTTC
-,TRBV28,12,once,TRBJ1-2,CASSLDIAGYTF,TGTGCCAGCAGTTTGGACATCGCGGGCTACACCTTC
-,TRBV10-3,14,-,TRBJ2-2,CAISETERTGELFF,TGTGCCATCAGTGAAACAGAAAGGACCGGGGAGCTGTTTTTT
-,TRBV19,17,-,TRBJ2-2,CATRVAGVGGSTGELFF,TGTGCCACCCGTGTGGCAGGGGTCGGTGGGAGCACCGGGGAGCTGTTTTTT
-,TRBV27,13,-,TRBJ2-7,CASSLVDSYEQYF,TGTGCCAGCAGTTTAGTGGACAGCTACGAGCAGTACTTC
-,TRBV29-1,12,once,TRBJ2-7,CSVQLVLGEQYF,TGCAGCGTTCAACTGGTGCTCGGGGAGCAGTACTTC
TRBD2,TRBV6-5,14,-,TRBJ2-1,CASSYSGTSNEQFF,TGTGCCAGCAGTTACTCCGGGACTAGCAATGAGCAGTTCTTC
-,TRBV6-6,15,few,TRBJ2-7,CASSSGHPNDHEQYF,TGTGCCAGCAGCTCCGGACATCCTAACGACCACGAGCAGTACTTC
-,TRBV27,11,-,TRBJ2-7,CASSLGAEQYF,TGTGCCAGCAGTCTGGGAGCCGAGCAGTACTTC
TRBD2,TRBV7-9,17,-,TRBJ2-5,CASSLLTSGRAWETQYF,TGTGCCAGCAGCTTACTCACTAGCGGGAGGGCCTGGGAGACCCAGTACTTC
-,TRBV28,15,-,TRBJ1-3,CASSLVQDWGNTIYF,TGTGCCAGCAGTTTAGTCCAGGATTGGGGAAACACCATATATTTT
TRBD1,TRBV11-2,17,-,TRBJ2-7,CASSLRSSGTGRHEQYF,TGTGCCAGCAGCTTACGAAGCTCCGGGACAGGGCGCCACGAGCAGTACTTC
-,TRBV2,12,-,TRBJ2-7,CASRTSSYEQYF,TGTGCCAGCCGGACATCTTCCTACGAGCAGTACTTC
TRBD2,TRBV4-3,16,-,TRBJ2-3,CASSQLAGAFGDTQYF,TGCGCCAGCAGCCAACTAGCGGGGGCATTTGGGGATACGCAGTATTTT
-,TRBV4-3,15,-,TRBJ2-1,CASSQEGASYNEQFF,TGCGCCAGCAGCCAAGAGGGGGCCTCCTACAATGAGCAGTTCTTC
TRBD1,TRBV10-1,14,-,TRBJ2-7,CASSQGTVVGEQYF,TGCGCCAGCAGCCAAGGGACAGTTGTAGGCGAGCAGTACTTC
TRBD2,TRBV29-1,17,-,TRBJ2-3,CSVGGTGTSVYTDTQYF,TGCAGCGTGGGGGGCACTGGGACTAGCGTATACACAGATACGCAGTATTTT